This T cell receptor (beta chain) was sequenced for a study of monozygotic twins with inflammatory bowel disease. Study findings and constraints: IBD patients had lower TCRbeta diversity (inverse Simpson) than healthy co-twins. Perhaps reflecting limited power, concordant and discordant twins did not differ in repertoire similarity.

Comment on this clonotype: Its antigen is unknown.

UMIs with a 6-nucleotide sample barcode were added by template switching. Nested PCRs (roughly 16 and 10 cycles, two total) were applied to TCRalpha and TCRbeta cDNA. Using the 5' RACE reads, TCRdb records one entry per CDR3 protein without DNA. This table lists fewer than 550,000 distinct CDR3 sequences. Sequencing input: blood. The TCR was taken from a human donor with ulcerative colitis or Crohn's disease, or a healthy co-twin of an affected twin (not recorded which).

This chain's CDR3 is CASSLYTDLIPQPQHF. The J gene is TRBJ1-5, the V gene TRBV7-9. The germline V gene has CDR1 SEHNR and CDR2 FQNEAQ (reference sequence). The CDR3 consists of 16 residues.